Sequencing of this T cell receptor beta chain was carried out in a study of CD8+ T cells in alopecia areata. Study-level information: Severity was scored as percentage of affected scalp area in treated patients. Notes on the study in general: With tofacitinib ongoing, many expanded lesional clones persisted in both scalp and blood. Lesional scalp displayed greater clonality than normal scalp, most notably in alopecia totalis/universalis.

This CDR3 spans 11 amino acids. Germline loops: CDR1 SGHDN, CDR2 FVKESK. V was cut by 3 bases and J by 4 bases, with 1 base left in between. RNA extraction and reverse transcription yielded cDNA as sequencing template. Profiled with immunoSEQ multiplex PCR; TCRdb holds only in-frame clones, not every one. Seen here are about 190,000 clones, more than 55% observed once, and the top ten hold approximately 0.7%. This clone was seen a handful of times. The antigen remains undetermined. At the DNA level, this CDR3 is encoded by other sequences in the same sample as well. Treatment denoted: oral pan-JAK inhibitor, 5-10 mg twice daily.

This specimen was CD4+ T cells sorted from blood, taken at week 4, from a patient treated with tofacitinib. The clonotype originates from a human donor with alopecia areata. The chain employs TRBV14 and TRBJ2-1, with no clear D. The CDR3 here is CASSQYNEQFF. DNA of the CDR3: TGTGCCAGCAGCCAGTACAATGAGCAGTTCTTC.